These T cell receptor beta chains were read from a single sample in a study of blood T cells in healthy people across ages. TCRdb re-derived calls from the 5' RACE reads in MiXCR, one entry per CDR3 protein. Among about 640,000 distinct CDR3 sequences listed, approximately 30% were seen once. The specimen sequenced was blood. Receptors originate from a woman aged 80 or over in good health. Each CDR3 is given with its conserved first and last residue. A D gene is named only where the DNA matches it firmly. Clone size is not always given. Where it is, it says once, few, many or a class for expanded clones.

V	D	size	J	CDR3	DNA
TRBV20-1	.	many	TRBJ2-5	CSAHRYGEETQYF	TGCAGTGCGCACCGGTATGGCGAAGAGACCCAGTACTTC
TRBV20-1	TRBD2	many	TRBJ2-1	CSARDRLAGGGNEQFF	TGCAGTGCTAGAGATCGCCTAGCGGGGGGGGGTAATGAGCAGTTCTTC
TRBV2	TRBD1	.	TRBJ1-2	CASTRDRDFGGYTF	TGTGCCAGCACCCGGGACAGAGATTTTGGCGGCTACACCTTC
TRBV5-4	.	.	TRBJ2-7	CACSARQLSYEQYF	TGTGCCTGCAGCGCCAGACAGCTTTCCTACGAGCAGTACTTC
TRBV12-3/TRBV12-4	.	.	TRBJ1-6	CASSLQGIRNSPLHF	TGTGCCAGCAGTTTACAGGGGATACGGAATTCACCCCTCCACTTT
TRBV20-1	.	many	TRBJ1-2	CSARDREDGYTF	TGCAGTGCTAGAGACAGGGAAGATGGCTACACCTTC
TRBV4-3	.	.	TRBJ2-2	CASSQDPAVANTGELFF	TGCGCCAGCAGCCAAGATCCGGCGGTTGCGAACACCGGGGAGCTGTTTTTT
TRBV18	.	many	TRBJ1-6	CASSPVQGNSPLHF	TGTGCCAGCTCACCAGTCCAGGGCAATTCACCCCTCCACTTT
TRBV7-9	.	many	TRBJ2-1	CASSLETGGQFF	TGTGCCAGCAGCTTAGAAACCGGTGGGCAGTTCTTC
TRBV20-1	.	many	TRBJ2-1	CSAKTGYNEQFF	TGCAGTGCTAAGACAGGCTACAATGAGCAGTTCTTC